The 23 T cell receptor beta chains below come from one sample, sequenced in a study of cytomegalovirus exposure and HLA in healthy donors. PCR employed 60 Vbeta and 13 Jbeta primers. Only in-frame clones appear in the TCRdb table, and some are missing; sequencing was by immunoSEQ multiplex PCR. The data hold roughly 66,000 clones, with 70% to 80% observed a single time. Sequences were obtained from PBMCs. All receptors come from a man younger than 30 in good health and CMV-seropositive.

This chain links TRBV18 with TRBJ1-1, with D uncertain. Germline V lookup: CDR1 KGHSH, CDR2 LQKENI. The CDR3 is made up of 14 amino acids. The V and J ends lost 5 bases and 3 bases respectively, with 13 bases between them. Here the CDR3 reads CASSSSGEDTEAFF. CDR3 DNA sequence: TGTGCCAGCTCATCTTCCGGGGAGGACACTGAAGCTTTCTTT.

The rearrangement links TRBV4-2 to TRBJ1-6; 10 bases are a match to TRBD1. CDR3 length: 15 residues. Trimming cost V 0 bases and J 10 bases; bases outside gene matches: 3. The germline V gene encodes CDR1 LGHNA and CDR2 YNFKEQ. DNA for the CDR3: TGTGCCAGCAGCCAAGATGGGGACAGGGGATCACCCCTCCACTTT. As protein: CASSQDGDRGSPLHF.

The chain recombines TRBV27 with TRBJ1-2; the D gene is possibly TRBD1 (5 bases). Germline lookup yields CDR1 MNHEY and CDR2 SMNVEV (reference sequence). Between the trimmed V and J ends, which lost 5 bases and 10 bases, there was a span of 14 bases. The CDR3 consists of 12 residues. The CDR3 loop reads CASSPSGEVYTF. CDR3 in DNA: TGTGCCAGCAGTCCCTCGGGGGAGGTCTACACCTTC.

The rearrangement uses TRBV7-8 and TRBJ2-7; D ambiguous. The CDR3 has 11 residues. Trimming pared 5 bases from V and 2 bases from J, leaving 4 bases between. Germline assignment: CDR1 SGHVS and CDR2 FQNEAQ. The CDR3 region is CASSRAYEQYF. DNA of the CDR3: TGTGCCAGCAGCCGTGCCTACGAGCAGTACTTC.

V and J are TRBV15 and TRBJ1-1, with a tentative D call TRBD1 (6 bases). This CDR3 is built from 14 residues. V was clipped by 2 bases and J by 4 bases, with 11 bases between them. CDR1 and CDR2 (germline): LNHNV, YYDKDF (reference sequence). The CDR3 loop reads CATSRRQQGTEAFF. CDR3 coding DNA: TGTGCCACCAGCAGAAGACAACAGGGCACTGAAGCTTTCTTT. Supplemented by reference TRBV15 and TRBJ1-1, the full variable domain reads DAMVIQNPRYQVTQFGKPVTLSCSQTLNHNVMYWYQQKSSQAPKLLFHYYDKDFNNEADTPDNFQSRRPNTSFCFLDIRSPGLGDTAMYLCATSRRQQGTEAFFGQGTRLTVV.

V is TRBV9 and J is TRBJ2-1; 7 nucleotides agree with TRBD2. CDR1 is SGDLS and CDR2 is YYNGEE in the germline V gene. The CDR3 runs to 15 residues. The trim removed 2 bases at V and 9 bases at J, leaving 11 bases unmatched. The CDR3 sequence: CASSVGGRALGEQFF. The CDR3 nucleotides read TGTGCCAGCAGCGTGGGAGGGAGGGCCTTGGGTGAGCAGTTCTTC.

The V and J genes are TRBV30 and TRBJ2-3; no reliable D call. The V and J ends lost 2 bases and 6 bases respectively, with 6 bases between them. This CDR3 has 11 residues. Germline CDR1 reads GTSNPN; CDR2 reads SVGIG (reference sequence). The CDR3, as DNA: TGTGCCTGGAGTCAGGCCGATACGCAGTATTTT. Translation gives CAWSQADTQYF.

J is TRBJ2-1 and V is TRBV30; D unclear. V lost 2 bases, J lost 5 bases, and 10 bases lay in between. There are 13 residues in the CDR3. CDR1 is GTSNPN and CDR2 is SVGIG in the germline V gene (reference sequence). The CDR3 region is CAWSLGGHNEQFF. Here the CDR3 DNA reads TGTGCCTGGAGTCTAGGCGGCCACAATGAGCAGTTCTTC.

V and J are TRBV6-1 and TRBJ1-1; maybe TRBD1 (5 bases). In germline, CDR1 is MNHNS, CDR2 SASEGT. V lost 4 bases and J 1 base, leaving 10 bases between the germline ends. The CDR3 runs to 14 residues. In DNA, the CDR3 is TGTGCCAGCAGTGGCGTAGGGGCGAACACTGAAGCTTTCTTT. Translating it yields CASSGVGANTEAFF.

The chain recombines TRBV6-5 with TRBJ1-1, with 8 bases matching TRBD1. Germline CDR1 and CDR2: MNHEY and SVGAGI. The CDR3 contains 13 residues. After removal of 6 bases from V and 7 bases from J, the junction contained 7 bases not matched to a gene. The CDR3 spells CASSTDRELEAFF. CDR3 nucleotide sequence: TGTGCCAGCAGCACGGACAGGGAGCTTGAAGCTTTCTTT.

V is TRBV28 and J is TRBJ1-2; D remains unclear. This CDR3 has 14 residues. Trimming took off 1 base at V and 6 bases at J, with 12 bases between the two ends. Per the germline V gene, CDR1 is MDHEN and CDR2 is SYDVKM. The CDR3 bases are TGTGCCAGCAGTTTATCATGGCGGGAGGATGGCTACACCTTC. It specifies CASSLSWREDGYTF.

The chain is built from TRBV30 and TRBJ1-6; no clear D gene. Looked up from germline, CDR1 is GTSNPN and CDR2 is SVGIG (reference sequence). The ends were cut back, 4 bases at V and 8 bases at J, with 12 bases in the middle. The CDR3 is 13 amino acids. The CDR3 nucleotides are TGTGCCTGGACCCTACTGATTGATTCACCCCTCCACTTT. Translated: CAWTLLIDSPLHF. Filled out from reference TRBV30 and TRBJ1-6, the complete variable domain reads SQTIHQWPATLVQPVGSPLSLECTVEGTSNPNLYWYRQAAGRGLQLLFYSVGIGQISSEVPQNLSASRPQDRQFILSSKKLLLSDSGFYLCAWTLLIDSPLHFGNGTRLTVT.

The chain has TRBV30 and TRBJ2-3, with TRBD2 as a possible D gene (6 bases). The V gene lost 7 bases and the J gene lost 4 bases, with 15 bases spanning the gap. There are 13 residues in the CDR3. CDR1 is GTSNPN and CDR2 is SVGIG in the germline V gene (reference sequence). DNA for the CDR3: TGTGCCTCGGAGGCGGGGTCGGCAGATACGCAGTATTTT. The encoded protein is CASEAGSADTQYF.

The rearrangement joins TRBV10-3 to TRBJ2-3, with TRBD2 as a possible D gene (5 bases). V was shortened by 10 bases and J by 8 bases, with 13 bases between the two germline ends. The CDR3 spans 11 residues. CDR1 ENHRY and CDR2 SYGVKD come from the germline V gene. CDR3 region: CASLGETTQYF. The CDR3 coding sequence is TGTGCCAGCCTCGGGGAGACTACGCAGTATTTT.

V is TRBV4-2 and J is TRBJ1-1; possibly TRBD1 for D (5 bases). V shed 4 bases and J shed 3 bases, with 12 bases lying between them. Germline V gene sequence: CDR1 LGHNA, CDR2 YNFKEQ. This CDR3 comprises 14 residues. CDR3 coding DNA: TGTGCCAGCAGCCCCTCCGGGGGAGACACTGAAGCTTTCTTT. Translating gives CASSPSGGDTEAFF.

This rearrangement joins TRBV11-2 to TRBJ1-4; 9 positions match TRBD1. CDR1 is SGHAT, CDR2 FQNNGV, per germline. The CDR3 runs 14 residues. J lost 7 bases, V lost 3 bases, and 3 bases had no gene match. CDR3 in amino acids: CASSFGQGFEKLFF. The CDR3 nucleotides read TGTGCCAGCAGCTTCGGACAGGGGTTTGAAAAACTGTTTTTT. Full variable domain (remainder filled in from reference TRBV11-2 and TRBJ1-4): EAGVAQSPRYKIIEKRQSVAFWCNPISGHATLYWYQQILGQGPKLLIQFQNNGVVDDSQLPKDRFSAERLKGVDSTLKIQPAKLEDSAVYLCASSFGQGFEKLFFGSGTQLSVL.

The chain is built from TRBV14 and TRBJ2-7; no definite D call. The CDR3 sequence is 14 residues long. The V gene lost 4 bases and the J gene lost 6 bases, with 16 bases spanning the gap. Germline CDR1 and CDR2: SGHDN and FVKESK. The CDR3 protein is CASSRTSSAPEQYF. The CDR3 region has the DNA TGTGCCAGCAGCCGCACCTCAAGCGCCCCCGAGCAGTACTTC. Supplemented by reference TRBV14 and TRBJ2-7, the full variable domain reads EAGVTQFPSHSVIEKGQTVTLRCDPISGHDNLYWYRRVMGKEIKFLLHFVKESKQDESGMPNNRFLAERTGGTYSTLKVQPAELEDSGVYFCASSRTSSAPEQYFGPGTRLTVT.

This clone has more than one count but fewer than ten. The DNA for the CDR3 is TGCGCCAGCAGCTTGGGGGACAGGTACAATGAGCAGTTCTTC. It codes for CASSLGDRYNEQFF. V and J are TRBV5-1 and TRBJ2-1, with 8 bases matching TRBD1. The germline V gene has CDR1 SGHRS and CDR2 YFSETQ. The CDR3 covers 14 residues. Trimming cost V 0 bases and J 4 bases; bases outside gene matches: 0.

V usage is TRBV6-6 and J usage is TRBJ1-4, with D perhaps TRBD1 (5 bases). The germline V and J ends were trimmed by 6 bases and 0 bases, with 8 bases remaining between them. Germline V CDR1 and CDR2: MNHNY, SVGAGI (reference sequence). This CDR3 contains 14 residues. The CDR3 DNA sequence: TGTGCCAGCAGCCCGACAGCAACTAATGAAAAACTGTTTTTT. Encoded protein: CASSPTATNEKLFF.

Ten or more counts support this clone. This rearrangement joins TRBV7-8 to TRBJ1-5; 11 bases are shared with TRBD1. The V gene's germline CDR1 is SGHVS and CDR2 FQNEAQ. Losses at the gene ends were 4 bases for V and 0 bases for J; bases not matched to a gene: 5. The CDR3 runs to 17 residues. The CDR3 region is CASSSDRGQGSNQPQHF. The CDR3 DNA reads TGTGCCAGCAGCTCGGACAGGGGGCAGGGTAGCAATCAGCCCCAGCATTTT. The whole variable domain, filled in from reference TRBV7-8 and TRBJ1-5, reads GAGVSQSPRYKVAKRGQDVALRCDPISGHVSLFWYQQALGQGPEFLTYFQNEAQLDKSGLPSDRFFAERPEGSVSTLKIQRTQQEDSAVYLCASSSDRGQGSNQPQHFGDGTRLSIL.

A single count supports this clone. The J gene is TRBJ1-2, the V gene TRBV6-1; possible D gene TRBD1, 6 bases. This CDR3 is 15 amino acids long. Germline V gene data show CDR1 as MNHNS and CDR2 as SASEGT. V lost 6 bases and J lost 3, with 17 bases in between. CDR3 DNA: TGTGCCAGCAGGACTACTGGGGGGGCTTACTATGGCTACACCTTC. Encoded protein: CASRTTGGAYYGYTF.

The chain joins TRBV6-5 to TRBJ1-6; no clear D gene. The CDR3 has 13 residues. V was trimmed by 3 bases and J by 8 bases, leaving 8 bases between them. Germline CDR1 and CDR2: MNHEY and SVGAGI. The DNA of the CDR3 is TGTGCCAGCAGTTATTACGGAGATTCACCCCTCCACTTT. Its protein is CASSYYGDSPLHF.

The chain carries TRBV6-5 and TRBJ1-2, with 9 bases that match TRBD1. Germline V gene data show CDR1 as MNHEY and CDR2 as SVGAGI. CDR3 length: 15 amino acids. V trimming: 6 bases; J trimming: 4 bases; junction bases outside the gene matches: 9. The DNA of the CDR3 is TGTGCCAGCAGCCCCGGGACAGGGCGGCGCTATGGCTACACCTTC. Translation: CASSPGTGRRYGYTF.